This TCR beta chain was sequenced for a study of blood T cell repertoires in COVID-19. Study details: Sample material is recorded as cDNA or gDNA derived from T cells, B-cell-depleted T cells, or PBMCs.

Repertoires were generated with immunoSEQ multiplex PCR, while TCRdb's copy carries only in-frame clones and drops some. The sample lists some 140,000 clones, 75% to 85% occurring once. It was during active infection that Seattle patients were enrolled and then longitudinally followed. The CDR3 spans 13 residues. Germline V gene data show CDR1 as SGHVS and CDR2 as FQNEAQ. V lost 5 bases to trimming and J lost 8 bases; unmatched junction nucleotides: 8. The TCR originated in a woman in her fifties or sixties with COVID-19, enrolled during active disease. This chain links TRBV7-8 with TRBJ1-2; 7 nucleotides agree with TRBD1. The sequenced material came from peripheral blood. The CDR3 here is CASSPDRDEGYTF. As DNA, the CDR3 is TGTGCCAGCAGCCCCGACAGGGACGAGGGCTACACCTTC. The whole variable domain, filled in from reference TRBV7-8 and TRBJ1-2, reads GAGVSQSPRYKVAKRGQDVALRCDPISGHVSLFWYQQALGQGPEFLTYFQNEAQLDKSGLPSDRFFAERPEGSVSTLKIQRTQQEDSAVYLCASSPDRDEGYTFGSGTRLTVV.